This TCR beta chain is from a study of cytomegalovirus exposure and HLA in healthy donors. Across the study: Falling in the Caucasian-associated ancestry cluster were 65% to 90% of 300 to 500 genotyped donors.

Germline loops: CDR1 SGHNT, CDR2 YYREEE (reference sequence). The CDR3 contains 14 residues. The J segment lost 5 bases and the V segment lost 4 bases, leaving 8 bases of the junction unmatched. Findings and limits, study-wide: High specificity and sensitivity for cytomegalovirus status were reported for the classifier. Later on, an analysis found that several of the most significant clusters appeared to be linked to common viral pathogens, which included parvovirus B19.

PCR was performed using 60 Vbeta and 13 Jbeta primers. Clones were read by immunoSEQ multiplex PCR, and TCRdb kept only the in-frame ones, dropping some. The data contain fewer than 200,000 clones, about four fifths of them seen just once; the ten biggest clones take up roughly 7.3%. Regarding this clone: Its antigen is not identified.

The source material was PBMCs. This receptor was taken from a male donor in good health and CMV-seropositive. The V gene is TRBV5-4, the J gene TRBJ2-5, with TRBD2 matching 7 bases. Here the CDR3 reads CASSPQRGGETQYF. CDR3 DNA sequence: TGTGCCAGCAGCCCTCAGCGGGGTGGGGAGACCCAGTACTTC.